This TCR beta chain was sequenced in a study of blood T cell repertoires in COVID-19. TCRdb's table, derived via immunoSEQ multiplex PCR, lists solely in-frame clones and lacks some. The table lists about 360,000 clones, around 87% of them singletons, with under 1.5% in the top ten. V dropped 7 bases and J dropped 0 bases, with 9 bases sitting between them. The CDR3 spans 13 residues. The specimen was PBMCs or T cells enriched from blood (not recorded which). The genes are TRBV12-3 or TRBV12-4 and TRBJ1-1; no clear D gene. The sequence came from a man aged 25 to 40 who had recovered from COVID-19. Here the CDR3 reads CASNPTMNTEAFF. CDR3 nucleotides: TGTGCCAGCAACCCGACAATGAACACTGAAGCTTTCTTT.